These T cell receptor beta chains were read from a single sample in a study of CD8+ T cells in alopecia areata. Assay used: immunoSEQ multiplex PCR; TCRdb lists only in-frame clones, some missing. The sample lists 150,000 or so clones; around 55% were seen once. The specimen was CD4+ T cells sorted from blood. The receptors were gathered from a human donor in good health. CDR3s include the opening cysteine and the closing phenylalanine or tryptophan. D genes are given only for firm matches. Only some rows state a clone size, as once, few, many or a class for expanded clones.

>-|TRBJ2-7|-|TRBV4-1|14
CASSQPLVSGPMYF
TGCGCCAGCAGCCAACCCCTTGTGTCGGGACCGATGTACTTC
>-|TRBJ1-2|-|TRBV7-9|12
CASSLMDYGYTF
TGTGCCAGCAGCTTAATGGATTATGGCTACACCTTC
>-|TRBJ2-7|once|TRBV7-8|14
CASSSRRDRYEQYF
TGTGCCAGCAGCTCTAGGCGGGACCGCTACGAGCAGTACTTC
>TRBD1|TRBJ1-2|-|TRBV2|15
CASSVGSTGGVGYTF
TGTGCCAGCAGTGTCGGTTCGACAGGGGGTGTTGGCTACACCTTC
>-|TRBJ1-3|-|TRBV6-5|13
CASSRGAGNTIYF
TGTGCCAGCAGTCGTGGGGCCGGAAACACCATATATTTT
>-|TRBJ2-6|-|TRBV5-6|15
CASSLVAAGANVLTF
TGTGCCAGCAGCTTGGTAGCAGCTGGGGCCAACGTCCTGACTTTC
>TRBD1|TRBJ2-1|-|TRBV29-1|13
CSARAGGSDEQFF
TGCAGCGCCCGCGCAGGGGGCTCCGATGAGCAGTTCTTC
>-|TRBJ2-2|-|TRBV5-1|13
CASSLAGQGELFF
TGCGCCAGCAGCTTGGCGGGGCAAGGGGAGCTGTTTTTT
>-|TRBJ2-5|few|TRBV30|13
CAWSRLGRETQYF
TGTGCCTGGAGTCGTCTCGGTCGAGAGACCCAGTACTTC
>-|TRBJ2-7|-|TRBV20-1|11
CSASGSYEQYF
TGCAGTGCTAGCGGTTCCTACGAGCAGTACTTC
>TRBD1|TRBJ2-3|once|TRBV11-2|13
CASSLDDRAPQYF
TGTGCCAGCAGCTTAGACGACAGGGCTCCTCAGTATTTT
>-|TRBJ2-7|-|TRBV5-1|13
CASSLASSYEQYF
TGCGCCAGCAGCTTGGCGTCATCCTACGAGCAGTACTTC
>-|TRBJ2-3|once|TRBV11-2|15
CASSSELTYTDTQYF
TGTGCCAGCAGCTCGGAGCTTACTTACACAGATACGCAGTATTTT
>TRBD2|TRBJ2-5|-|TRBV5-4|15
CASSFGLAEQETQYF
TGTGCCAGCAGCTTCGGTCTAGCGGAACAAGAGACCCAGTACTTC
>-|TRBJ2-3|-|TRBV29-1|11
CSVETRDTQYF
TGCAGCGTTGAAACCCGGGACACGCAGTATTTT
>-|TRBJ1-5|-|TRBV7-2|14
CASSLKAQNQPQHF
TGTGCCAGCAGCTTAAAGGCCCAAAATCAGCCCCAGCATTTT
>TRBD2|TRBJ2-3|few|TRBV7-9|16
CASSQGLAGGPDTQYF
TGTGCCAGCAGCCAAGGACTAGCGGGAGGGCCCGATACGCAGTATTTT
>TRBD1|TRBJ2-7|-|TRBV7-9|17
CASSLGGKTGVDYEQYF
TGTGCCAGCAGCTTAGGTGGTAAAACAGGGGTTGACTACGAGCAGTACTTC
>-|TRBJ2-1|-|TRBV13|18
CASSLGGSSSTIYNEQFF
TGTGCCAGCAGCCTCGGGGGCTCGAGCTCCACAATTTACAATGAGCAGTTCTTC
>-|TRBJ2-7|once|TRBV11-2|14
CASSLLGGSYEQYF
TGTGCCAGCAGCCTCCTTGGGGGAAGCTACGAGCAGTACTTC
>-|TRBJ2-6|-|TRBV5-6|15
CASSSPPGGANVLTF
TGTGCCAGCAGCTCCCCTCCCGGGGGGGCCAACGTCCTGACTTTC
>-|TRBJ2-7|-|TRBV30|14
CAWSVGGDRDEQYF
TGTGCCTGGAGTGTAGGGGGTGACAGAGACGAGCAGTACTTC
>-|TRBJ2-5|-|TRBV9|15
CASSPHHGAKETQYF
TGTGCCAGCAGCCCCCACCACGGGGCCAAAGAGACCCAGTACTTC
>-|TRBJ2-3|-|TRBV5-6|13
CASRRAGLNTQYF
TGTGCCAGCCGCCGGGCGGGATTAAATACGCAGTATTTT
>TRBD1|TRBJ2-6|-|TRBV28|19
CASSPGTGRAISGANVLTF
TGTGCCAGCAGTCCAGGGACAGGGAGAGCGATCTCTGGGGCCAACGTCCTGACTTTC
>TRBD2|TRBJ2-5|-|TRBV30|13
CAWSLVAGETQYF
TGTGCCTGGAGTCTGGTAGCGGGAGAGACCCAGTACTTC
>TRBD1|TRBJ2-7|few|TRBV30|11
CAWQTGGEQYF
TGTGCCTGGCAGACAGGGGGCGAGCAGTACTTC
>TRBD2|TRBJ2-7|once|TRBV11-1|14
CASSLGREYYEQYF
TGTGCCAGCAGCTTAGGGCGGGAGTACTACGAGCAGTACTTC
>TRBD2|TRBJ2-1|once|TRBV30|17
CASRLSPAGGLYNEQFF
TGTGCCTCCCGGTTGTCTCCAGCGGGAGGGCTTTACAATGAGCAGTTCTTC
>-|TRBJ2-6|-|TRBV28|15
CASRETSSGANVLTF
TGTGCCAGCCGGGAAACCAGCTCTGGGGCCAACGTCCTGACTTTC
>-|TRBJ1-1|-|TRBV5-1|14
CASRSGQTNTEAFF
TGCGCCAGCAGATCCGGACAGACCAACACTGAAGCTTTCTTT
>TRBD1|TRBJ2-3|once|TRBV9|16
CASSVSPGQGTDTQYF
TGTGCCAGCAGCGTGTCACCGGGACAGGGTACAGATACGCAGTATTTT
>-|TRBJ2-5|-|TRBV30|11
CAWSVRETQYF
TGTGCCTGGAGTGTAAGGGAGACCCAGTACTTC
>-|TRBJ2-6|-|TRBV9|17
CASSVGSTRVGANVLTF
TGTGCCAGCAGCGTTGGCTCGACCAGGGTTGGGGCCAACGTCCTGACTTTC
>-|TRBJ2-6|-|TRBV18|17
CASSPPGGVSGANVLTF
TGTGCCAGCTCACCACCAGGGGGTGTTTCTGGGGCCAACGTCCTGACTTTC
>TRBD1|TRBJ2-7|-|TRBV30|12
CALLTGGDEQYF
TGTGCCCTTCTGACAGGGGGTGACGAGCAGTACTTC
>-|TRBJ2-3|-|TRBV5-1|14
CASSPRPVTDTQYF
TGCGCCAGCAGCCCGAGGCCTGTCACAGATACGCAGTATTTT
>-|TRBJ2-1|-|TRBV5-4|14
CASSTPGPNNEQFF
TGTGCCAGCAGCACCCCCGGGCCCAACAATGAGCAGTTCTTC
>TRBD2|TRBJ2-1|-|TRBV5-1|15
CASSLGTSGYNEQFF
TGCGCCAGCAGCCTCGGGACTAGCGGTTACAATGAGCAGTTCTTC